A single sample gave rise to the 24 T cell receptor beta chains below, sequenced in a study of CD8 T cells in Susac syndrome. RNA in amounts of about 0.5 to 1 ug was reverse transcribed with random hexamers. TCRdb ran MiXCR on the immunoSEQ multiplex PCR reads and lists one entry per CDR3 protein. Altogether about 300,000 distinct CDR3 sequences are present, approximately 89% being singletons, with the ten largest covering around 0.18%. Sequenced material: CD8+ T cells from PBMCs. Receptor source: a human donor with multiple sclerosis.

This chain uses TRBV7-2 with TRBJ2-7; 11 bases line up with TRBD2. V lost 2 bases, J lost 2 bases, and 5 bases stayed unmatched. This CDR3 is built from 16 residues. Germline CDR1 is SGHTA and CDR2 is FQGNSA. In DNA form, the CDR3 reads TGTGCCAGCAGCTTAACCGGGACTAGCGGAACCTACGAGCAGTACTTC. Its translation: CASSLTGTSGTYEQYF. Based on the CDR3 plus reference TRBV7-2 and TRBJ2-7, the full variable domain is GAGVSQSPSNKVTEKGKDVELRCDPISGHTALYWYRQSLGQGLEFLIYFQGNSAPDKSGLPSDRFSAERTGGSVSTLTIQRTQQEDSAVYLCASSLTGTSGTYEQYFGPGTRLTVT.

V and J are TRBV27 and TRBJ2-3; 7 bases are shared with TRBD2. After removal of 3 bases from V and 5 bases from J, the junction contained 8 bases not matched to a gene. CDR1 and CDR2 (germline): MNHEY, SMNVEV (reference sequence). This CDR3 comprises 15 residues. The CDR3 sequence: CASSFSREQVDTQYF. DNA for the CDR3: TGTGCCAGCAGTTTCTCGCGGGAGCAGGTAGATACGCAGTATTTT.

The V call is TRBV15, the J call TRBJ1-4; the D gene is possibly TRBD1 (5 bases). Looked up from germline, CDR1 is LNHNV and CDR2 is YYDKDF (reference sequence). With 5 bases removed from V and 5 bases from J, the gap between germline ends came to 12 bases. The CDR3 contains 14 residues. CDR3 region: CATSAGTENEKLFF. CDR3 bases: TGTGCCACCAGCGCCGGGACGGAAAATGAAAAACTGTTTTTT.

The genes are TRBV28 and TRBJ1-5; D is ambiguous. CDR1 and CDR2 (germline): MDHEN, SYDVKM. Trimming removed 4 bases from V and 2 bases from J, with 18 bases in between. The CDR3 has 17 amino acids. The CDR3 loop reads CASSSPLGSGGNQPQHF. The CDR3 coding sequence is TGTGCCAGCAGTTCTCCGTTGGGGTCAGGCGGCAATCAGCCCCAGCATTTT.

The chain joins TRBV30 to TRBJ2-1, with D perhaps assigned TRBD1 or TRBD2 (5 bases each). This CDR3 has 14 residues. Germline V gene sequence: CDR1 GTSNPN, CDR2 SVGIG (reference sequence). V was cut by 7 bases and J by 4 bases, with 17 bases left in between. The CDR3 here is CASQAERLYNEQFF. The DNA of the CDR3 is TGTGCCTCACAGGCGGAGCGGCTTTACAATGAGCAGTTCTTC.

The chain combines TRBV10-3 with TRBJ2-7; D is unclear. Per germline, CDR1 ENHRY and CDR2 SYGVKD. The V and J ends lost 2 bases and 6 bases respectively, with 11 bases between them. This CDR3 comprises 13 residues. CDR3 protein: CAISEVAPSEQYF. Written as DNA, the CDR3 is TGTGCCATCAGTGAGGTAGCCCCCAGCGAGCAGTACTTC.

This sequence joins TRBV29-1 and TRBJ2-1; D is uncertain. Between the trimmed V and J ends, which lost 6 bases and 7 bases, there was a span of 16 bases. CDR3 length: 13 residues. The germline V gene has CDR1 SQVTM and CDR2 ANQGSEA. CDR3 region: CSVLLDTRNEQFF. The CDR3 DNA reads TGCAGCGTCCTGCTCGATACGAGGAATGAGCAGTTCTTC.

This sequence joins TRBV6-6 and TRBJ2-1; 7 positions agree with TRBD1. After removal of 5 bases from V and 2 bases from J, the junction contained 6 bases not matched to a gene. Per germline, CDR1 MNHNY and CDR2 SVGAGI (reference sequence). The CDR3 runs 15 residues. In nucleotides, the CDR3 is TGTGCCAGCAGTCAGTCGCAGGGGGCCTACAATGAGCAGTTCTTC. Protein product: CASSQSQGAYNEQFF.

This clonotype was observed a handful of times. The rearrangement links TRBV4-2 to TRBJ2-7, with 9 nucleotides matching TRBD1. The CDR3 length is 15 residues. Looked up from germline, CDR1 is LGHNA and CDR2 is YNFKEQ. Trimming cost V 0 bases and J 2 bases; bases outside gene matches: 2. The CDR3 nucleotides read TGTGCCAGCAGCCAAGAAGGGACAGGGACCTACGAGCAGTACTTC. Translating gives CASSQEGTGTYEQYF.

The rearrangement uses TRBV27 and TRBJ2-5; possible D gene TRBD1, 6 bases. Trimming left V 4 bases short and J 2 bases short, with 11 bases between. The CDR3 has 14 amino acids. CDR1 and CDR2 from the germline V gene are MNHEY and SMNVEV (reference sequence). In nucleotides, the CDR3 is TGTGCCAGCAGTTACAACAGGGCGCAAGAGACCCAGTACTTC. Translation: CASSYNRAQETQYF.

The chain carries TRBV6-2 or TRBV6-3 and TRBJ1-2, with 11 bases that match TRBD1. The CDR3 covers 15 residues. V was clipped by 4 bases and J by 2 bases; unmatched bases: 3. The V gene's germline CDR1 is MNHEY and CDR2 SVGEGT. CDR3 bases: TGTGCCAGCAGTTTTGGACAGGGGGCGAACTATGGCTACACCTTC. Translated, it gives CASSFGQGANYGYTF.

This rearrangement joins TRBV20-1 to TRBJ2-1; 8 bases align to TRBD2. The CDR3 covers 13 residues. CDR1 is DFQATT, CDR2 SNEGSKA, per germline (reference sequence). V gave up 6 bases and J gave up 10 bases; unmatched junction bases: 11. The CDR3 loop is CSAPRTSRTEQFF. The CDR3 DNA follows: TGCAGTGCACCGAGGACTAGCCGAACCGAGCAGTTCTTC.

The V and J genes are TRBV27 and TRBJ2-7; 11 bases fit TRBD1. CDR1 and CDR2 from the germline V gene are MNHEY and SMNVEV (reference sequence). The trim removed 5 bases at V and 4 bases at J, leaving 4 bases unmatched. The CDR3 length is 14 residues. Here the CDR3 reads CASSMDRGHYEQYF. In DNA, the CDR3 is TGTGCCAGCAGTATGGACAGGGGGCATTACGAGCAGTACTTC.

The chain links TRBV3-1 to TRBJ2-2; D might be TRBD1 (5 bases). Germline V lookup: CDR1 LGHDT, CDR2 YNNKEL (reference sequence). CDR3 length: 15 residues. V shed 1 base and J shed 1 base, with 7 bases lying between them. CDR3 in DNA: TGTGCCAGCAGCCAAGGACAGATGAACACCGGGGAGCTGTTTTTT. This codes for CASSQGQMNTGELFF.

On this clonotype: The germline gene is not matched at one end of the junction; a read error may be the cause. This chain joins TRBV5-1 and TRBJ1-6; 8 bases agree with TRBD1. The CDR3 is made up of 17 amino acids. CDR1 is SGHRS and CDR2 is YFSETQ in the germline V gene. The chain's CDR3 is CASSFYPGQDYHSPLHF. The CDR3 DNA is TGCGCCAGCAGCTTTTATCCGGGACAGGACTATCATTCACCCCTCCACTTT. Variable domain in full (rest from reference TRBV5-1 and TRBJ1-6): KAGVTQTPRYLIKTRGQQVTLSCSPISGHRSVSWYQQTPGQGLQFLFEYFSETQRNKGNFPGRFSGRQFSNSRSEMNVSTLELGDSALYLCASSFYPGQDYHSPLHFGNGTRLTVT.

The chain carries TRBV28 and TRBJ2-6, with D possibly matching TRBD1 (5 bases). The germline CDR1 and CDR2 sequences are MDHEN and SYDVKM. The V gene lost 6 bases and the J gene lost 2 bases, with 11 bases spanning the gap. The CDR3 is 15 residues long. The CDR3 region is CASSPPQAGANVLTF. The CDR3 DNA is TGTGCCAGCAGCCCCCCACAGGCTGGGGCCAACGTCCTGACTTTC. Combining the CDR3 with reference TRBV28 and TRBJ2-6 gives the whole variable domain DVKVTQSSRYLVKRTGEKVFLECVQDMDHENMFWYRQDPGLGLRLIYFSYDVKMKEKGDIPEGYSVSREKKERFSLILESASTNQTSMYLCASSPPQAGANVLTFGAGSRLTVL.

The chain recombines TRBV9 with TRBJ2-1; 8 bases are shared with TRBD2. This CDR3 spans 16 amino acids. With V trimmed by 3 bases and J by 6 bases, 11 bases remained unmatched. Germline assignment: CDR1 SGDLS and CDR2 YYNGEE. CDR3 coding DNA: TGTGCCAGCAGCGCGCAACTAGCGGTGGCCCCCAATGAGCAGTTCTTC. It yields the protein CASSAQLAVAPNEQFF.

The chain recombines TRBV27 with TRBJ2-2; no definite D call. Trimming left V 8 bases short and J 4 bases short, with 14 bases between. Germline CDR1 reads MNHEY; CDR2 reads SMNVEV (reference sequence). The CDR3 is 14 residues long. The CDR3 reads CASLGLIGTGELFF. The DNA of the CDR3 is TGTGCCAGCCTCGGGTTAATTGGCACCGGGGAGCTGTTTTTT.

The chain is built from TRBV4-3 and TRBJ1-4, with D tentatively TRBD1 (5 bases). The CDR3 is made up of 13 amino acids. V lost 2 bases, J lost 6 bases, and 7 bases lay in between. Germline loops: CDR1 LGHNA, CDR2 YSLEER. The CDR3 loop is CASSQIGDEKLFF. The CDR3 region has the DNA TGCGCCAGCAGCCAAATAGGGGATGAAAAACTGTTTTTT.

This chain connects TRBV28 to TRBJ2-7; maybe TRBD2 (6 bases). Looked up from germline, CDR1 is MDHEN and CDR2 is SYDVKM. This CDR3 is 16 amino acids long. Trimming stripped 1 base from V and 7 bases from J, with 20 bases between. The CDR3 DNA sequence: TGTGCCAGCAGTTTATTGACGGGGGTCCCCACCGTGGAGCAGTACTTC. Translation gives CASSLLTGVPTVEQYF. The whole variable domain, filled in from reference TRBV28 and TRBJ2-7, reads DVKVTQSSRYLVKRTGEKVFLECVQDMDHENMFWYRQDPGLGLRLIYFSYDVKMKEKGDIPEGYSVSREKKERFSLILESASTNQTSMYLCASSLLTGVPTVEQYFGPGTRLTVT.

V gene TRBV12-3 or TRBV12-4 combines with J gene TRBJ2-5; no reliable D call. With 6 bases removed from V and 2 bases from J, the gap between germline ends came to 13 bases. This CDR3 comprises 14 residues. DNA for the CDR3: TGTGCCAGCAGCCAAGATGATTGGCAAGAGACCCAGTACTTC. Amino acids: CASSQDDWQETQYF.

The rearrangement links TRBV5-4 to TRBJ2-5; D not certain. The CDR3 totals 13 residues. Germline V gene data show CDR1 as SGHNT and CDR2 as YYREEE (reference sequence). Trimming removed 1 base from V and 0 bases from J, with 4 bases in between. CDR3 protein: CASSLRDQETQYF. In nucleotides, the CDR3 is TGTGCCAGCAGCTTGCGGGACCAAGAGACCCAGTACTTC.

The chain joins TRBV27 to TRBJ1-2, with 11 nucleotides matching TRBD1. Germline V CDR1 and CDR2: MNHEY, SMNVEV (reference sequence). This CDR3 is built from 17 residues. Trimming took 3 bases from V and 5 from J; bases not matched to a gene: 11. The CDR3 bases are TGTGCCAGCAGTTTCGGGACAGGGGGAGGCCTACATTATGGCTACACCTTC. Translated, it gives CASSFGTGGGLHYGYTF.

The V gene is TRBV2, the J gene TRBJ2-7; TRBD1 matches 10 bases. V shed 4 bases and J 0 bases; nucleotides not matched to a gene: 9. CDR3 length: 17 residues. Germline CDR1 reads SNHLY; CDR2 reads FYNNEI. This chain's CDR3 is CASSVGTGATLSYEQYF. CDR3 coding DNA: TGTGCCAGCAGTGTAGGGACAGGGGCCACCCTCTCCTACGAGCAGTACTTC.